A single sample gave rise to the 5 T cell receptor beta chains below, sequenced in a study of cytomegalovirus exposure and HLA in healthy donors. The PCR ran on 60 Vbeta and 13 Jbeta primers. Clones were read by immunoSEQ multiplex PCR, and TCRdb kept only the in-frame ones, dropping some. The table records approximately 150,000 clones, approximately 80% of them present only once. The source material was PBMCs. These receptors were taken from a male donor in good health and CMV-seronegative.

This chain links TRBV6-5 with TRBJ1-1; tentative D call: TRBD1 (5 bases). This CDR3 contains 13 residues. Deletions cut 6 bases from V and 4 bases from J, with 12 bases between. The germline V gene has CDR1 MNHEY and CDR2 SVGAGI. This chain's CDR3 is CASRGRGTTEAFF. In nucleotides, the CDR3 is TGTGCCAGCAGAGGACGGGGGACCACTGAAGCTTTCTTT.

The chain employs TRBV6-6 and TRBJ1-3, with 8 bases lining up with TRBD1. The J segment lost 0 bases and the V segment lost 5 bases, leaving 6 bases of the junction unmatched. Germline CDR1 is MNHNY and CDR2 is SVGAGI (reference sequence). This CDR3 has 16 residues. CDR3 DNA sequence: TGTGCCAGCAGTAAAGATCAGGGGGCCTCTGGAAACACCATATATTTT. It translates to CASSKDQGASGNTIYF.

The table lists this clone with a few counts. The rearrangement uses TRBV15 and TRBJ1-2; 10 bases are a match to TRBD1. Germline V gene data show CDR1 as LNHNV and CDR2 as YYDKDF (reference sequence). The CDR3 covers 15 residues. V gave up 1 base and J gave up 4 bases; unmatched junction bases: 3. CDR3 sequence (DNA): TGTGCCACCAGCAGAGTGGGACAGGGGAGCTATGGCTACACCTTC. Translating it yields CATSRVGQGSYGYTF.

This chain links TRBV28 with TRBJ1-1; D perhaps matches TRBD1 (5 bases). Germline V gene sequence: CDR1 MDHEN, CDR2 SYDVKM. The CDR3 sequence is 14 residues long. V lost 5 bases and J lost 1, with 11 bases in between. This chain's CDR3 is CASSPPTENTEAFF. CDR3 sequence (DNA): TGTGCCAGCAGTCCACCGACAGAGAACACTGAAGCTTTCTTT.

The V and J genes are TRBV2 and TRBJ2-1; D unclear. The CDR3 length is 14 residues. Germline V gives CDR1 SNHLY, CDR2 FYNNEI. The germline V and J ends were trimmed by 7 bases and 1 base, with 11 bases remaining between them. CDR3 in amino acids: CASTPGFSYNEQFF. The CDR3 nucleotides read TGTGCCAGCACGCCAGGTTTTTCCTACAATGAGCAGTTCTTC.